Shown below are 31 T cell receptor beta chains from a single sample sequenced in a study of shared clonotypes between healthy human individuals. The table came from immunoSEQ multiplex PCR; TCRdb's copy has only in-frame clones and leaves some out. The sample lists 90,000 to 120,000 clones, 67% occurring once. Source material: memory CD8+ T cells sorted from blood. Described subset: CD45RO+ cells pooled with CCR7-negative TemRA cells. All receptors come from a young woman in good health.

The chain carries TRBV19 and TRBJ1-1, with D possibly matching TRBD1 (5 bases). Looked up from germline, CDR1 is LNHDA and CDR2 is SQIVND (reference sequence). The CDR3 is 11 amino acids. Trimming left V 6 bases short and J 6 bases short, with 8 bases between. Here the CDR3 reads CASRGAPEAFF. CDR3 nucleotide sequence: TGTGCCAGTAGAGGGGCCCCTGAAGCTTTCTTT.

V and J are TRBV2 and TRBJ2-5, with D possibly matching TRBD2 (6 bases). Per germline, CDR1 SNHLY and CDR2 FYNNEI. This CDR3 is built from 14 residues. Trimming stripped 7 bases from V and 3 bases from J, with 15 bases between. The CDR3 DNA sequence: TGTGCCAGCAAGGAGTCGTCGGGAGAAGAGACCCAGTACTTC. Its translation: CASKESSGEETQYF.

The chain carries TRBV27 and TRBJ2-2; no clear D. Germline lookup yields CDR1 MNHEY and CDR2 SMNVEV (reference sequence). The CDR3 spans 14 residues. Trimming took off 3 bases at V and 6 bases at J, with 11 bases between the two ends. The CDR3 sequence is CASSFFPNSGELFF. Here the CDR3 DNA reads TGTGCCAGCAGTTTTTTTCCGAATTCCGGGGAGCTGTTTTTT.

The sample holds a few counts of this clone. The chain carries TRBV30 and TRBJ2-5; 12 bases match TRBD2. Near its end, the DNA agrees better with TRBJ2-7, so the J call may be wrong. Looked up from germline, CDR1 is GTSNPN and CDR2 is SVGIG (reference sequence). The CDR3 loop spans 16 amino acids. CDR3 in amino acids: CAWSGLAGEKTYEQYF. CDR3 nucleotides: TGTGCCTGGAGTGGACTAGCGGGAGAAAAGACCTACGAGCAGTACTTC.

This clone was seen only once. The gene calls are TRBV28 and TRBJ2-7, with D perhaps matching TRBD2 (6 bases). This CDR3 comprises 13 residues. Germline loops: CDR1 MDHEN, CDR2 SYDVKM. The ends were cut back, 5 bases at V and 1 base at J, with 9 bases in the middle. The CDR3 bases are TGTGCCAGCAGTATCGGGGGTTCCTACGAGCAGTACTTC. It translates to CASSIGGSYEQYF. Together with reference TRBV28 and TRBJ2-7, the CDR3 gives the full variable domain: DVKVTQSSRYLVKRTGEKVFLECVQDMDHENMFWYRQDPGLGLRLIYFSYDVKMKEKGDIPEGYSVSREKKERFSLILESASTNQTSMYLCASSIGGSYEQYFGPGTRLTVT.

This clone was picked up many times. The chain's CDR3 is CASMGLAFYNEQFF. The CDR3 nucleotides are TGTGCCAGCATGGGACTAGCGTTTTACAATGAGCAGTTCTTC. The chain employs TRBV7-8 and TRBJ2-1; 10 bases agree with TRBD2. The V and J ends lost 7 bases and 4 bases, in that order; junction bases with no gene match: 4. Per the germline V gene, CDR1 is SGHVS and CDR2 is FQNEAQ. This CDR3 has 14 amino acids.

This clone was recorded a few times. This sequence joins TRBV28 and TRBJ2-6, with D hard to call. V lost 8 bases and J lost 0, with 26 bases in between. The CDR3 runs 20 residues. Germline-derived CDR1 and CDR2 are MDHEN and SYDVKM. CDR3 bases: TGTGCCAGCTCCTTCATTAGTGGCAAGCAATGGCTCTCTGGGGCCAACGTCCTGACTTTC. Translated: CASSFISGKQWLSGANVLTF.

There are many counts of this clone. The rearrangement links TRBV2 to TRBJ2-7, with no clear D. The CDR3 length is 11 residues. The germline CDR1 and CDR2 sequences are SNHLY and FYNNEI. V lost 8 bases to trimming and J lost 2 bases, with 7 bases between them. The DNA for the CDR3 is TGTGCCAGCCTTGATACCTACGAGCAGTACTTC. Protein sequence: CASLDTYEQYF.

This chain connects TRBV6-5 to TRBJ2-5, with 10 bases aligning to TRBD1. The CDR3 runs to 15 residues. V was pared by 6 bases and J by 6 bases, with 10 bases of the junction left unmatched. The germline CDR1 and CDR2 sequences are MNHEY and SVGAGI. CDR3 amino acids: CASSLPGQGLQTQYF. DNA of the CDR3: TGTGCCAGCAGCCTTCCGGGACAGGGGTTACAGACCCAGTACTTC.

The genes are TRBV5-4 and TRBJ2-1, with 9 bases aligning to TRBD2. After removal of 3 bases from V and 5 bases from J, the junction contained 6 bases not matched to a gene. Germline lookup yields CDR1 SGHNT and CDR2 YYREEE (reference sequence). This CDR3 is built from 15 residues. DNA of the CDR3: TGTGCCAGCAGCTCCGGGGGACTAGCAGACAATGAGCAGTTCTTC. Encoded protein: CASSSGGLADNEQFF.

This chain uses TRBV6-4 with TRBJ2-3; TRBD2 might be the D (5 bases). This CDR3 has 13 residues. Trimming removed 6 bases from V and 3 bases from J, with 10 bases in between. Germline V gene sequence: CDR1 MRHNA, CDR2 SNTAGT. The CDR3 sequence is CASSVRGTDTQYF. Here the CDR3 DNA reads TGTGCCAGCAGCGTCCGGGGAACAGATACGCAGTATTTT.

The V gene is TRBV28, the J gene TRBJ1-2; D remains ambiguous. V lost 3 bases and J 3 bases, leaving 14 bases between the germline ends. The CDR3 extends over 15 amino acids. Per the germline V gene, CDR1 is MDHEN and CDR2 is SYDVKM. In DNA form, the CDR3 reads TGTGCCAGCAGTTTTCGACGGCAAATTTACTATGGCTACACCTTC. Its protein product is CASSFRRQIYYGYTF.

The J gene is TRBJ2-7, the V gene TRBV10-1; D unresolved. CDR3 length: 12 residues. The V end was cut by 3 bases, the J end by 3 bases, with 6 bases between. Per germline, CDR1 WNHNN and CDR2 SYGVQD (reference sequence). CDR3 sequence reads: CASSEKFYEQYF. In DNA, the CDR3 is TGCGCCAGCAGTGAAAAGTTCTACGAGCAGTACTTC.

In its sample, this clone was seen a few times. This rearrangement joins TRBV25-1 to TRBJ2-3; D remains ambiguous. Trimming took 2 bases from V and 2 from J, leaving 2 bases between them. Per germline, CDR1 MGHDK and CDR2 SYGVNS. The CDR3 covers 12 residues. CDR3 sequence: CASSENTDTQYF. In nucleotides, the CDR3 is TGTGCCAGCAGTGAAAACACAGATACGCAGTATTTT. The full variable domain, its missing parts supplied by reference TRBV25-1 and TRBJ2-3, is EADIYQTPRYLVIGTGKKITLECSQTMGHDKMYWYQQDPGMELHLIHYSYGVNSTEKGDLSSESTVSRIRTEHFPLTLESARPSHTSQYLCASSENTDTQYFGPGTRLTVL.

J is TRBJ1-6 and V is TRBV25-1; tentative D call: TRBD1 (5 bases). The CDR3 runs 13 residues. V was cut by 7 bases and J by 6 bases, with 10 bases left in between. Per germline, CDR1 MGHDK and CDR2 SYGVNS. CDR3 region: CASMGRGNSPLHF. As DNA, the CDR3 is TGTGCCAGCATGGGGCGCGGTAATTCACCCCTCCACTTT.

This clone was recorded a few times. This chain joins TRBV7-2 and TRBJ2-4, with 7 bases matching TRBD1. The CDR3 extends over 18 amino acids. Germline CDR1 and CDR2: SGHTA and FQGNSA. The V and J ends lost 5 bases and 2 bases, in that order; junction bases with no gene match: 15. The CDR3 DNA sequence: TGTGCCAGCAGCAGTGGACAGGTTTACCTCTCGACCAAAAACATTCAGTACTTC. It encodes CASSSGQVYLSTKNIQYF.

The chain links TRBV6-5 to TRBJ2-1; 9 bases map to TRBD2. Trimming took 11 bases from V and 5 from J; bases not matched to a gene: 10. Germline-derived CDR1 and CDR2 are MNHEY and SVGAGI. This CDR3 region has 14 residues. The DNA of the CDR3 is TGTGCCTGTCAGAGCGGGAGGCCAGACAATGAGCAGTTCTTC. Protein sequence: CACQSGRPDNEQFF.

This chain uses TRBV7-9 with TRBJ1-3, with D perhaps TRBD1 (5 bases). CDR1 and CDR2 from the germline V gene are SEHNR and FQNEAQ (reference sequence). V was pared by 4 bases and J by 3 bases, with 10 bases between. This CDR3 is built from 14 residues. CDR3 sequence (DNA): TGTGCCAGCAGCTACCGAGGGGATGGAAACACCATATATTTT. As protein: CASSYRGDGNTIYF.

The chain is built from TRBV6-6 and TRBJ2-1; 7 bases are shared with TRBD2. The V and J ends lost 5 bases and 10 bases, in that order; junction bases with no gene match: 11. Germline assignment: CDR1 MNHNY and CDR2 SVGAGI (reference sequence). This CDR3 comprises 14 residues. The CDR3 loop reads CASSEGHEREEQFF. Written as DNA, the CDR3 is TGTGCCAGCAGTGAGGGGCACGAGCGGGAAGAGCAGTTCTTC.

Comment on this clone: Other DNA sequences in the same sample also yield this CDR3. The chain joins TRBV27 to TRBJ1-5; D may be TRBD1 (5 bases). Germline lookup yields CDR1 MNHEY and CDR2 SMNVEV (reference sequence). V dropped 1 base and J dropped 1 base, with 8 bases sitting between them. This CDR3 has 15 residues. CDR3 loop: CASSLLGVSNQPQHF. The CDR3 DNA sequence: TGTGCCAGCAGTTTATTGGGGGTGAGCAATCAGCCCCAGCATTTT.

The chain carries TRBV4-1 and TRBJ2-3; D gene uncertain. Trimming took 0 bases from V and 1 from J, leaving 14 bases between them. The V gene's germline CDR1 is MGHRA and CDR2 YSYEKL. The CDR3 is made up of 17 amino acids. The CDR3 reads CASSQDFRTPRTDTQYF. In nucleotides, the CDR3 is TGCGCCAGCAGCCAAGATTTTCGGACCCCTCGCACAGATACGCAGTATTTT.

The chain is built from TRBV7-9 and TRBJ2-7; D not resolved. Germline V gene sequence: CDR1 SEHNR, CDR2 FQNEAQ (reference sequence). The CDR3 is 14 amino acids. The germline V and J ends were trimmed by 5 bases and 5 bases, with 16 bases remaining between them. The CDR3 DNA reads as TGTGCCAGCAGCCAACTGGATCAGACGAACGAGCAGTACTTC. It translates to CASSQLDQTNEQYF. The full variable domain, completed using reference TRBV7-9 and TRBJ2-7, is DTGVSQNPRHKITKRGQNVTFRCDPISEHNRLYWYRQTLGQGPEFLTYFQNEAQLEKSRLLSDRFSAERPKGSFSTLEIQRTEQGDSAMYLCASSQLDQTNEQYFGPGTRLTVT.

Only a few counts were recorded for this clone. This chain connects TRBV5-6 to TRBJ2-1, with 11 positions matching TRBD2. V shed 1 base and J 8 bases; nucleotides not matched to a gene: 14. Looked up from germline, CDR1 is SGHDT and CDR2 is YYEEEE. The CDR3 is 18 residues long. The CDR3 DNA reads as TGTGCCAGCAGCTTGTGGCCACCTCGACTAGCGGGAAATCATGAGCAGTTCTTC. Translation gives CASSLWPPRLAGNHEQFF.

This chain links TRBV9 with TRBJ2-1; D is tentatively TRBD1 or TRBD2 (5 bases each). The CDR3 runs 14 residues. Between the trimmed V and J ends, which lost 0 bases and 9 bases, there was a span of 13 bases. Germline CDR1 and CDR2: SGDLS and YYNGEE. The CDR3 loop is CASSVAWGTGEQFF. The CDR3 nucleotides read TGTGCCAGCAGCGTAGCTTGGGGGACCGGTGAGCAGTTCTTC.

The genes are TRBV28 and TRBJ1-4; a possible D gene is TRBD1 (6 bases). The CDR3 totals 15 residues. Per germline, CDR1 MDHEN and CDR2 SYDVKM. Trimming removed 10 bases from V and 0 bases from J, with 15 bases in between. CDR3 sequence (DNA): TGTGCCATCTCGACAGGATCTGCAACTAATGAAAAACTGTTTTTT. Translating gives CAISTGSATNEKLFF. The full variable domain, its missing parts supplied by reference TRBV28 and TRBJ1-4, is DVKVTQSSRYLVKRTGEKVFLECVQDMDHENMFWYRQDPGLGLRLIYFSYDVKMKEKGDIPEGYSVSREKKERFSLILESASTNQTSMYLCAISTGSATNEKLFFGSGTQLSVL.

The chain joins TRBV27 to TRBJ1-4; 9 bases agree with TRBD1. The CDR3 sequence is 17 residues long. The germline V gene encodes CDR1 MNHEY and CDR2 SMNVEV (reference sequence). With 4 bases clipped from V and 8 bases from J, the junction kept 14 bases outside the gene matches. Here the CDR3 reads CASSSRDRVFRPEKLFF. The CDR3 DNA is TGTGCCAGCAGTTCCCGGGACAGGGTCTTTCGGCCCGAAAAACTGTTTTTT.

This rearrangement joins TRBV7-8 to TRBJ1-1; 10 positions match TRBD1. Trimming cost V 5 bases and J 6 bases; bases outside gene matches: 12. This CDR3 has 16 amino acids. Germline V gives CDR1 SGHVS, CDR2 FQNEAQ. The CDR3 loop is CASSVGQGEGISEAFF. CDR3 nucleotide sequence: TGTGCCAGCAGCGTCGGACAGGGGGAGGGCATCTCTGAAGCTTTCTTT.

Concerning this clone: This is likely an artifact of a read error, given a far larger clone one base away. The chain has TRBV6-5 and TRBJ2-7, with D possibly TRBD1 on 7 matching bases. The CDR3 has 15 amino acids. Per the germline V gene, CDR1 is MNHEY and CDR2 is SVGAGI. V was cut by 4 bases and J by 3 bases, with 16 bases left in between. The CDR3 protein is CASSSGETGVYEQYF. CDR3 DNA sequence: TGTGCCAGCAGTTCGGGGGAAACAGGGGTCTACGAGCAGTACTTC.

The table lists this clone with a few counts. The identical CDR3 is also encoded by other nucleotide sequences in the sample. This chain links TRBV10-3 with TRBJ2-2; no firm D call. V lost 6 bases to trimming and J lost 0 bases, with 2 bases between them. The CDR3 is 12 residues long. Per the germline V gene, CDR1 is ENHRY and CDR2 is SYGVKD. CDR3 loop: CAISPNTGELFF. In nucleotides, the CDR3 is TGTGCCATCAGCCCGAACACCGGGGAGCTGTTTTTT.

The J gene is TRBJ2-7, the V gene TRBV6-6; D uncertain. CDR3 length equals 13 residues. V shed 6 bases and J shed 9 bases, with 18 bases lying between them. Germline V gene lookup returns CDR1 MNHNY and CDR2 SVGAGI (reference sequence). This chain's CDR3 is CASSLGEARGQYF. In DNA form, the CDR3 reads TGTGCCAGCAGCCTCGGAGAGGCCCGCGGGCAGTACTTC.

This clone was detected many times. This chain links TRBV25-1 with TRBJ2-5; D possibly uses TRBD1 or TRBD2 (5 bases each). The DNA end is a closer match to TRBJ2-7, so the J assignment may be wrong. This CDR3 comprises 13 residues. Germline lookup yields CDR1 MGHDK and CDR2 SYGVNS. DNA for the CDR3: TGTGCCAGCAGCCGGGACGTCCCCTACGAGCAGTACTTC. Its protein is CASSRDVPYEQYF.